The rows below give T cell receptor beta chains drawn from one sample of a study of shared clonotypes between healthy human individuals. Assay: immunoSEQ multiplex PCR; the TCRdb copy retains only in-frame clones and omits some. The table has hundreds of thousands of clones, 90% to 96% seen once. Material: naive CD4+ T cells sorted from blood. The receptors stem from a woman in her 30s in good health. The conserved cysteine and the conserved F or W are not part of the CDR3 here. A D gene is named only where the DNA matches it firmly.

V gene: TRBV7-2; D gene: -; J gene: TRBJ2-1; CDR3 protein: ASSRIDSYNEQF
V gene: TRBV7-8; D gene: TRBD2; J gene: TRBJ2-1; CDR3 protein: VSFKTSGSNEQF
V gene: TRBV2; D gene: TRBD1; J gene: TRBJ1-2; CDR3 protein: ASSSQDRGPSYT
V gene: TRBV6-1; D gene: -; J gene: TRBJ1-1; CDR3 protein: ASSEPWTEAF
V gene: TRBV18; D gene: TRBD2; J gene: TRBJ2-1; CDR3 protein: ASSPGPSGYNEQF
V gene: TRBV2; D gene: TRBD1; J gene: TRBJ2-7; CDR3 protein: ASDATGGSYEQY
V gene: TRBV5-1; D gene: -; J gene: TRBJ2-7; CDR3 protein: ASRTPSTDTNNYEQY
V gene: TRBV28; D gene: -; J gene: TRBJ2-5; CDR3 protein: ASGTPLGETQY
V gene: TRBV5-1; D gene: -; J gene: TRBJ1-5; CDR3 protein: ASSLIPLVQIGRRDNQPQH
V gene: TRBV6-1; D gene: -; J gene: TRBJ2-7; CDR3 protein: ASSASRVKGSFNYEQY
V gene: TRBV7-9; D gene: -; J gene: TRBJ1-1; CDR3 protein: ASSLARGRAF
V gene: TRBV2; D gene: -; J gene: TRBJ2-7; CDR3 protein: ASNSEAPTYEQY
V gene: TRBV19; D gene: -; J gene: TRBJ2-2; CDR3 protein: ASSFYGSGDTGELF
V gene: TRBV11-2; D gene: -; J gene: TRBJ1-1; CDR3 protein: ASSLGLNTEAF
V gene: TRBV5-6; D gene: -; J gene: TRBJ1-6; CDR3 protein: ASSLGRQGGPLH
V gene: TRBV18; D gene: TRBD2; J gene: TRBJ2-7; CDR3 protein: ASSLQGTSGGSSYEQY
V gene: TRBV7-9; D gene: -; J gene: TRBJ2-7; CDR3 protein: ASSLSGEQY
V gene: TRBV7-2; D gene: -; J gene: TRBJ1-5; CDR3 protein: ASSLVRTISNQPQH
V gene: TRBV7-9; D gene: TRBD2; J gene: TRBJ2-1; CDR3 protein: ASSLGRRSGSAVNEQF
V gene: TRBV12-2; D gene: -; J gene: TRBJ2-7; CDR3 protein: ASRHRTSGREGYEQY
V gene: TRBV29-1; D gene: -; J gene: TRBJ1-1; CDR3 protein: SVVKGMNTEAF
V gene: TRBV11-2; D gene: TRBD1; J gene: TRBJ2-3; CDR3 protein: ASSPLRGNTQY
V gene: TRBV11-2; D gene: TRBD1; J gene: TRBJ1-5; CDR3 protein: ASSLGTGEYQPQH
V gene: TRBV19; D gene: -; J gene: TRBJ1-4; CDR3 protein: ASSTRGTATNEKLF
V gene: TRBV10-2; D gene: TRBD1; J gene: TRBJ1-2; CDR3 protein: ASYDRGRSYGYT
V gene: TRBV18; D gene: -; J gene: TRBJ1-5; CDR3 protein: ASSPVGTGNQPQH
V gene: TRBV9; D gene: TRBD1; J gene: TRBJ1-6; CDR3 protein: ASSQPGGNNSPLH
V gene: TRBV10-3; D gene: TRBD1; J gene: TRBJ2-7; CDR3 protein: AISPGTGHDEQY
V gene: TRBV23-1; D gene: -; J gene: TRBJ1-2; CDR3 protein: ASSQSCRGEGNYGYT
V gene: TRBV2; D gene: TRBD2; J gene: TRBJ2-3; CDR3 protein: ASSVGAGVRDTQY
V gene: TRBV5-4; D gene: TRBD1; J gene: TRBJ2-2; CDR3 protein: ASSLPGTGGTGELF
V gene: TRBV6-1; D gene: TRBD1; J gene: TRBJ1-1; CDR3 protein: ASSITGGARTEAF
V gene: TRBV28; D gene: -; J gene: TRBJ1-1; CDR3 protein: ASSPRGHEAF
V gene: TRBV7-8; D gene: -; J gene: TRBJ2-1; CDR3 protein: ASSHSGVNEQF
V gene: TRBV5-4; D gene: -; J gene: TRBJ1-2; CDR3 protein: ASSSGGTKVIYGYT
V gene: TRBV27; D gene: -; J gene: TRBJ2-7; CDR3 protein: ASSPRGSSSYEQY
V gene: TRBV11-2; D gene: TRBD2; J gene: TRBJ2-5; CDR3 protein: ASSSALAGGGGTQY
V gene: TRBV9; D gene: TRBD1; J gene: TRBJ1-1; CDR3 protein: ASSPSDRATAEAF
V gene: TRBV4-2; D gene: TRBD2; J gene: TRBJ2-5; CDR3 protein: ASSFTLYSGAQETQY